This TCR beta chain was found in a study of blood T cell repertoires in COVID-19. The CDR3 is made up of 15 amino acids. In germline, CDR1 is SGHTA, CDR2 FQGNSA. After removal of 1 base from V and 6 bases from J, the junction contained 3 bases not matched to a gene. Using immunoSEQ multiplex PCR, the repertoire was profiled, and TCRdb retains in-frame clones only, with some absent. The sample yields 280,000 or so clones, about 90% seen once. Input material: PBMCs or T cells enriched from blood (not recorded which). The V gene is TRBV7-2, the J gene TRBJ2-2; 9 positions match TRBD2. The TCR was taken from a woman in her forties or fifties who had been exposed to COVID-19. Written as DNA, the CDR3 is TGTGCCAGCAGCTTAGGGGGACTAGCTTCCGGGGAGCTGTTTTTT. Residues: CASSLGGLASGELFF.